This T cell receptor beta chain derives from a study of blood T cell repertoires in COVID-19. On the study more broadly: Nucleic acid was either cDNA or gDNA, and it came from T cells, B-cell-depleted T cells, or PBMCs.

This clone occurred once. Per the study methods: Estimation of nucleated cell counts relied on the amplification of reference gene primers. The assay was immunoSEQ multiplex PCR, and TCRdb's table has in-frame clones only and misses some. V and J calls and clone size are as listed in that table; D and trimming were resolved from the DNA. The sample has 100,000 or so clones; roughly 90% are singletons. The CDR3 runs 16 residues. V lost 4 bases to trimming and J lost 4 bases; unmatched junction nucleotides: 8. CDR1 and CDR2 (germline): KGHDR, SFDVKD. The chain uses TRBV24-1 and TRBJ2-2; 7 bases map to TRBD2. Sequencing input: peripheral blood. This receptor was obtained from an older woman with acute or convalescent COVID-19. Here the CDR3 DNA reads TGTGCCACCAGTGAGATTAGCGGGTCCGGCACCGGGGAGCTGTTTTTT. Protein: CATSEISGSGTGELFF.